This is a list of T cell receptor beta chains from one sample in a study of T cells after yellow fever vaccination. TCRdb recomputed calls from the 5' RACE reads with MiXCR, one row per CDR3 protein. The sample has more than 65,000 distinct CDR3 sequences, 5.9% seen once. Sequencing was performed on CD4+ T cells sorted from PBMCs, taken roughly 14 days after the first yellow fever vaccination. These receptor sequences come from a man aged 18-30 years who received the YFV17D yellow fever vaccine. The CDR3 runs from the conserved cysteine through the conserved F or W. Fields, in order: clone size, D gene, J gene, V gene, CDR3 protein, CDR3 DNA. D genes are given only for firm matches. For some rows the clone size is stated as once, few or many, or as a class when expanded; others skip it.

>many|TRBD1|TRBJ1-1|TRBV24-1
CATRQGTNTEAFF
TGTGCCACGCGACAGGGGACGAACACTGAAGCTTTCTTT
>many|TRBD1|TRBJ2-5|TRBV7-6
CASSLGSGGPQETQYF
TGTGCCAGCAGCTTAGGGTCAGGGGGCCCCCAAGAGACCCAGTACTTC
>many|-|TRBJ2-3|TRBV19
CASSKDVLVVTDTQYF
TGTGCCAGTAGTAAAGACGTGCTGGTCGTTACAGATACGCAGTATTTT
>-|TRBD1|TRBJ1-5|TRBV5-4
CASSFRQGPGQPQHF
TGTGCCAGCAGCTTCAGACAGGGCCCGGGTCAGCCCCAGCATTTT
>many|-|TRBJ1-1|TRBV5-1
CASSLDRELEAFF
TGCGCCAGCAGCTTGGACCGGGAGCTTGAAGCTTTCTTT
>many|-|TRBJ2-4|TRBV9
CASSVVWINIQYF
TGTGCCAGCAGCGTAGTTTGGATAAACATTCAGTACTTC
>many|-|TRBJ2-3|TRBV5-1
CASSLGGAPTDTQYF
TGCGCCAGCAGCTTGGGCGGGGCCCCCACAGATACGCAGTATTTT
>few|-|TRBJ2-3|TRBV20-1
CCARDLGGRGTDTQYF
TGCTGTGCTAGAGATCTTGGGGGGCGCGGCACAGATACGCAGTATTTT
>many|-|TRBJ2-1|TRBV3-1
CASSQRGNEQFF
TGTGCCAGCAGCCAACGGGGGAATGAGCAGTTCTTC
>many|TRBD1|TRBJ2-3|TRBV5-1
CASSDRTGGPDTQYF
TGCGCCAGCAGCGATCGGACAGGGGGCCCAGATACGCAGTATTTT
>many|-|TRBJ2-4|TRBV7-2
CASSFAGADIQYF
TGTGCCAGCAGCTTCGCGGGCGCGGACATTCAGTACTTC
>many|-|TRBJ2-5|TRBV20-1
CSAKGRTTQETQYF
TGCAGTGCCAAGGGGCGGACTACACAAGAGACCCAGTACTTC
>many|TRBD2|TRBJ2-5|TRBV5-6
CASSLWAGGRVLSIETQYF
TGTGCCAGCAGCTTGTGGGCGGGGGGCCGGGTTTTGTCGATAGAGACCCAGTACTTC
>many|-|TRBJ1-2|TRBV12-3/TRBV12-4
CASSGWQVYGYTF
TGTGCCAGCAGCGGGTGGCAGGTCTATGGCTACACCTTC
>many|-|TRBJ2-3|TRBV7-2
CASSLRRSGVDTQYF
TGTGCCAGCAGTCTAAGGCGGAGTGGGGTAGATACGCAGTATTTT
>many|-|TRBJ2-7|TRBV6-1
CASTLRFASYEQYF
TGTGCCAGCACCCTCCGGTTCGCCTCCTACGAGCAGTACTTC
>many|-|TRBJ2-7|TRBV3-1
CASSQIGPDEQYF
TGTGCCAGCAGCCAGATTGGGCCAGACGAGCAGTACTTC
>many|TRBD2|TRBJ2-3|TRBV5-1
CASRPGTTFRTDTQYF
TGCGCCAGCAGACCCGGGACTACTTTTCGCACAGATACGCAGTATTTT
>many|TRBD1|TRBJ2-3|TRBV4-2
CASSQDETGPTWGDTQYF
TGTGCCAGCAGCCAAGATGAGACAGGGCCTACCTGGGGAGATACGCAGTATTTT
>many|-|TRBJ2-1|TRBV11-2
CASSEGLQGNEQFF
TGTGCCAGCAGCGAGGGCCTCCAGGGCAACGAGCAGTTCTTC
>many|-|TRBJ2-5|TRBV18
CASSPGTRETQYF
TGTGCCAGCTCACCCGGGACACGGGAGACCCAGTACTTC
>many|-|TRBJ1-1|TRBV7-9
CASSAGSGTEAFF
TGTGCCAGCAGCGCCGGTTCGGGCACTGAAGCTTTCTTT
>many|TRBD2|TRBJ2-1|TRBV12-3/TRBV12-4
CASSSRGLAGAPNEQFF
TGTGCCAGCAGTTCCCGAGGACTAGCGGGGGCGCCCAATGAGCAGTTCTTC
>many|-|TRBJ2-3|TRBV10-3
CAISDNRGSTLLGDVSTDTQYF
TGTGCCATCAGTGATAACAGAGGAAGTACTTTGCTTGGTGACGTGAGCACAGATACGCAGTATTTT
>many|TRBD2|TRBJ2-1|TRBV11-1
CASSLGTSGARSYNEQFF
TGTGCCAGCAGCTTAGGCACTAGCGGGGCTCGGTCCTACAATGAGCAGTTCTTC
>many|TRBD1|TRBJ2-1|TRBV2
CASRWDRGINEQFF
TGTGCCAGCCGCTGGGACAGGGGGATTAATGAGCAGTTCTTC
>many|TRBD1|TRBJ1-4|TRBV29-1
CSVGTGEGEKLFF
TGCAGCGTTGGGACAGGGGAGGGAGAAAAACTGTTTTTT
>-|TRBD1|TRBJ2-4|TRBV27
CASSATGWNIQYF
TGTGCCAGCAGTGCGACAGGGTGGAACATTCAGTACTTC
>many|-|TRBJ1-5|TRBV27
CASRRAGSNQPQHF
TGTGCCAGCAGAAGGGCTGGAAGCAATCAGCCCCAGCATTTT
>many|-|TRBJ2-1|TRBV10-3
CAIGPGNEQFF
TGTGCCATAGGTCCTGGTAATGAGCAGTTCTTC
>many|-|TRBJ2-5|TRBV5-1
CASSNDRGLEETQYF
TGCGCCAGCAGCAATGACAGAGGGTTGGAAGAGACCCAGTACTTC
>many|-|TRBJ1-5|TRBV12-3/TRBV12-4
CASSFSSNQPQHF
TGTGCCAGCAGTTTTTCCAGCAATCAGCCCCAGCATTTT
>many|-|TRBJ2-1|TRBV20-1
CSAGAGGEQFF
TGCAGTGCTGGGGCCGGTGGTGAGCAGTTCTTC
>many|-|TRBJ1-6|TRBV4-3
CASSRRRGESSYNSPLHF
TGCGCCAGCAGCCGCCGGAGAGGCGAAAGCTCCTATAATTCACCCCTCCACTTT
>many|-|TRBJ1-2|TRBV7-7
CASSLDPGYTF
TGTGCCAGCAGCTTAGATCCTGGCTACACCTTC
>many|-|TRBJ2-2|TRBV7-3
CASSLNGYTGELFF
TGTGCCAGCAGCTTAAACGGCTACACCGGGGAGCTGTTTTTT
>many|TRBD1|TRBJ2-5|TRBV5-1
CASSLAYRGAETQYF
TGCGCCAGCAGTTTGGCGTACAGGGGAGCGGAGACCCAGTACTTC
>many|-|TRBJ2-5|TRBV6-2/TRBV6-3
CASSYGLGYQETQYF
TGTGCCAGCAGTTACGGGTTAGGGTACCAAGAGACCCAGTACTTC
>many|TRBD2|TRBJ2-3|TRBV7-2
CASSLTSGDSHTQYF
TGTGCCAGCAGCTTAACTAGCGGGGACTCCCATACGCAGTATTTT
>many|-|TRBJ2-3|TRBV5-1
CASSPAEKNTQYF
TGCGCCAGCAGCCCAGCGGAGAAAAATACGCAGTATTTT
>many|TRBD2|TRBJ2-3|TRBV11-2
CASRPISGGASSTDTQYF
TGTGCCAGCAGACCAATCAGCGGGGGGGCCTCTAGCACAGATACGCAGTATTTT
>many|-|TRBJ2-7|TRBV13
CASSLVIRDEQYF
TGTGCCAGCAGCTTAGTGATAAGGGACGAGCAGTACTTC
>many|-|TRBJ1-2|TRBV20-1
CSASGHHYGYTF
TGCAGTGCTAGTGGGCACCACTATGGCTACACCTTC
>many|-|TRBJ2-2|TRBV20-1
CSARISGGWNTGELFF
TGCAGTGCTAGAATTTCGGGGGGCTGGAACACCGGGGAGCTGTTTTTT
>many|TRBD1|TRBJ1-2|TRBV2
CASSGQGADYGYTF
TGTGCCAGCAGCGGACAGGGGGCCGACTATGGCTACACCTTC
>many|TRBD2|TRBJ2-5|TRBV3-1
CASSQDSERGGQETQYF
TGTGCCAGCAGCCAAGATTCAGAGCGGGGGGGCCAAGAGACCCAGTACTTC
>many|TRBD1|TRBJ1-1|TRBV30
CAWSTGERTEAFF
TGTGCCTGGAGCACAGGGGAGAGGACTGAAGCTTTCTTT
>many|-|TRBJ1-1|TRBV5-1
CASSLNNYRGGEAFF
TGCGCCAGCAGCTTAAACAACTACAGAGGGGGTGAAGCTTTCTTT
>many|-|TRBJ2-2|TRBV20-1
CSAQTALTGELFF
TGCAGTGCTCAGACAGCTCTCACCGGGGAGCTGTTTTTT
>many|-|TRBJ2-2|TRBV5-6
CASSPRGTGELFF
TGTGCCAGCAGCCCCCGGGGGACCGGGGAGCTGTTTTTT
>many|-|TRBJ2-3|TRBV20-1
CSARARGGFRTDTQYF
TGCAGTGCTAGAGCGAGGGGGGGCTTTCGCACAGATACGCAGTATTTT
>many|-|TRBJ2-1|TRBV7-9
CASSNGVADYNEQFF
TGTGCCAGCAGCAATGGGGTAGCAGACTACAATGAGCAGTTCTTC
>many|-|TRBJ2-3|TRBV5-1
CASSLAPEDTQYF
TGCGCCAGCAGCTTGGCCCCGGAAGATACGCAGTATTTT
>many|TRBD1|TRBJ2-5|TRBV11-1
CASSRSGTGQETQYF
TGTGCCAGCAGCCGTTCCGGGACAGGACAAGAGACCCAGTACTTC